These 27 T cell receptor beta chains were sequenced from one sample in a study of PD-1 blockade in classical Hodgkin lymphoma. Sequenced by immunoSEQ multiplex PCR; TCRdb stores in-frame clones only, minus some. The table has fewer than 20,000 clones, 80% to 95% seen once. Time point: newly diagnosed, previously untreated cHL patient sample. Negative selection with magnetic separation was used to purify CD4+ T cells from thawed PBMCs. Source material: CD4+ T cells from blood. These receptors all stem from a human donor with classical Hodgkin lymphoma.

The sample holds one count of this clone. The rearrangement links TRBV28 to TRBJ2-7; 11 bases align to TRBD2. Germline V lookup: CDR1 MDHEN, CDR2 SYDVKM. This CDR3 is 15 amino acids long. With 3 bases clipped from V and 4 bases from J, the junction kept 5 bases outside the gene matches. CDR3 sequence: CASSLETSGDYEQYF. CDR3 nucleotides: TGTGCCAGCAGTTTGGAGACTAGCGGGGATTACGAGCAGTACTTC.

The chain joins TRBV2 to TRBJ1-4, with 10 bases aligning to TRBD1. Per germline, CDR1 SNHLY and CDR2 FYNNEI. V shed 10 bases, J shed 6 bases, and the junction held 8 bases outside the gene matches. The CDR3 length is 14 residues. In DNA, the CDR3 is TGTGCCACCCAGACAGGGGGCCTTCATGAAAAACTGTTTTTT. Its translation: CATQTGGLHEKLFF.

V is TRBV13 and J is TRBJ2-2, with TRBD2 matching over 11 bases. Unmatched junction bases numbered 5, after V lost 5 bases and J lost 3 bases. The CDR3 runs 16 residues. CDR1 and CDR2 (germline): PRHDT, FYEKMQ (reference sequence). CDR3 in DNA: TGTGCCAGCAGCGAACTAGCGGGAGAGTACACCGGGGAGCTGTTTTTT. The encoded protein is CASSELAGEYTGELFF.

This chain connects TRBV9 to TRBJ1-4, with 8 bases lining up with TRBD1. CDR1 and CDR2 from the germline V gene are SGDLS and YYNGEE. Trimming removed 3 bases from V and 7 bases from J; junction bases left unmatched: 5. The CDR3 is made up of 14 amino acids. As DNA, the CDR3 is TGTGCCAGCAGCGCATACGGACAGGGTGAAAAACTGTTTTTT. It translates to CASSAYGQGEKLFF.

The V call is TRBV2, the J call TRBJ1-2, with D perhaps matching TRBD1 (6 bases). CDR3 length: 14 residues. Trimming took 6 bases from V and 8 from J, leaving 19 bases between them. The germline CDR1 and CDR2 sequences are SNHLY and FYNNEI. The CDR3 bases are TGTGCCAGCAGCGCAATACAGGGTGGGTACGGCTACACCTTC. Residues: CASSAIQGGYGYTF.

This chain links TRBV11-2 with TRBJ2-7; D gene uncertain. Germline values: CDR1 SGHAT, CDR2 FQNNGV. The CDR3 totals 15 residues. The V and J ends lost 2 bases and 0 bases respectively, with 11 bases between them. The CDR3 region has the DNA TGTGCCAGCAGCTTATCGTCAGCCAGCTCCTACGAGCAGTACTTC. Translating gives CASSLSSASSYEQYF.

The CDR3 protein is CATYDGLTDYGYTF. The DNA of the CDR3 is TGTGCCACCTACGACGGGCTGACAGACTATGGCTACACCTTC. The chain is built from TRBV10-3 and TRBJ1-2; a possible D gene is TRBD1 (5 bases). The V gene lost 10 bases and the J gene lost 3 bases, with 18 bases spanning the gap. Germline V gene lookup returns CDR1 ENHRY and CDR2 SYGVKD. There are 14 residues in the CDR3.

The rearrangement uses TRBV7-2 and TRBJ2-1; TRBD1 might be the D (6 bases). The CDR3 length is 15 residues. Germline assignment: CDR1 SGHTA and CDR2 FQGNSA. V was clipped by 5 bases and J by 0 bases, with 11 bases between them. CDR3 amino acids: CASSLQGSSYNEQFF. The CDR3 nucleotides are TGTGCCAGCAGCCTACAGGGTAGCTCCTACAATGAGCAGTTCTTC.

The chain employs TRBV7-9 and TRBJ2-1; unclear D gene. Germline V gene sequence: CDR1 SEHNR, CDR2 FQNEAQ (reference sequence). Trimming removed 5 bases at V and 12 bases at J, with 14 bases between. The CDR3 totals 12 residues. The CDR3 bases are TGTGCCAGCAGCGCCGGAGTACGAGGGCAGTTCTTC. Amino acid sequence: CASSAGVRGQFF.

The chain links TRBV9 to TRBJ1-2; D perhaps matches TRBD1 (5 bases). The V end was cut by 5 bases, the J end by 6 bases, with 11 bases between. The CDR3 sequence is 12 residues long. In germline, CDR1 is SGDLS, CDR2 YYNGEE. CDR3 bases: TGTGCCAGCAGGGGAGGGGTGAATGGCTACACCTTC. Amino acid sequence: CASRGGVNGYTF.

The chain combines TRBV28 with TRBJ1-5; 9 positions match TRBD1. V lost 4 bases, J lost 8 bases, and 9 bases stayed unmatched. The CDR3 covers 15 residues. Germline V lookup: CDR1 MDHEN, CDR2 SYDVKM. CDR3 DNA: TGTGCCAGCAGTTATTACCCGGGACAGGGTGAGCCCCAGCATTTT. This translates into CASSYYPGQGEPQHF.

CDR3 sequence: CASSLGIGGEQFF. In DNA, the CDR3 is TGTGCCAGCAGCTTAGGGATCGGGGGTGAGCAGTTCTTC. The chain employs TRBV7-2 and TRBJ2-1; D might be TRBD2 (6 bases). Trimming stripped 1 base from V and 9 bases from J, with 10 bases between. This CDR3 has 13 amino acids. The V gene's germline CDR1 is SGHTA and CDR2 FQGNSA.

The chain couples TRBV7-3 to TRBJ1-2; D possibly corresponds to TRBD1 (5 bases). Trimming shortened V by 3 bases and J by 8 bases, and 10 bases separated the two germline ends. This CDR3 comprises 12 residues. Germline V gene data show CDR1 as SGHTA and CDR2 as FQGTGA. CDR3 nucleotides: TGTGCCAGCAGCTTTGACAGCGTCGGCTACACCTTC. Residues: CASSFDSVGYTF.

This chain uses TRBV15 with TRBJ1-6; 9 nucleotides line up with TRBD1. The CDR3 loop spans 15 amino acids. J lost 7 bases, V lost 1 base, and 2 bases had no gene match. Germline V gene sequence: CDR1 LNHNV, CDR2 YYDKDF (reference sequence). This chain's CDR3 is CATSRATGGNSPLHF. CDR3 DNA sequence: TGTGCCACCAGCAGAGCGACAGGGGGGAATTCACCCCTCCACTTT. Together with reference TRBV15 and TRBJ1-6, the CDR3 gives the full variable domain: DAMVIQNPRYQVTQFGKPVTLSCSQTLNHNVMYWYQQKSSQAPKLLFHYYDKDFNNEADTPDNFQSRRPNTSFCFLDIRSPGLGDTAMYLCATSRATGGNSPLHFGNGTRLTVT.

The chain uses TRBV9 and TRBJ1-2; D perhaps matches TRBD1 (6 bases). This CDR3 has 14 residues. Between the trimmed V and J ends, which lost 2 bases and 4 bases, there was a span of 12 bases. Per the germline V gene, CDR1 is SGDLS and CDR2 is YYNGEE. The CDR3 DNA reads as TGTGCCAGCAGCGTCGAGGCGGGGGCCTATGGCTACACCTTC. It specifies CASSVEAGAYGYTF.

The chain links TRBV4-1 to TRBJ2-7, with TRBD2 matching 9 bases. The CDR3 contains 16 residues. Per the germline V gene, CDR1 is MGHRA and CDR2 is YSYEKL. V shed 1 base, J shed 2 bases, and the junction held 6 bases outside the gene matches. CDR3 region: CASSQGGSGRTYEQYF. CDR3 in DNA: TGCGCCAGCAGCCAAGGAGGGAGCGGGAGGACCTACGAGCAGTACTTC.

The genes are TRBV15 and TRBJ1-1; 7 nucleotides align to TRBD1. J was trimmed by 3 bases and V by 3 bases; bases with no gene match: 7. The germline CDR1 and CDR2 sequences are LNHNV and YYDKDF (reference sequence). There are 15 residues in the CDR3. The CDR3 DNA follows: TGTGCCACCAGCAGCACAGGGGCGGCGGACACTGAAGCTTTCTTT. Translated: CATSSTGAADTEAFF.

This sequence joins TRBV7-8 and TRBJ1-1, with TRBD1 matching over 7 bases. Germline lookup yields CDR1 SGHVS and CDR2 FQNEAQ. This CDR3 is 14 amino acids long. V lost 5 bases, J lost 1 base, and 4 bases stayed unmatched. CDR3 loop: CASSLGTANTEAFF. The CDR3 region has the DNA TGTGCCAGCAGCCTCGGGACAGCGAACACTGAAGCTTTCTTT.

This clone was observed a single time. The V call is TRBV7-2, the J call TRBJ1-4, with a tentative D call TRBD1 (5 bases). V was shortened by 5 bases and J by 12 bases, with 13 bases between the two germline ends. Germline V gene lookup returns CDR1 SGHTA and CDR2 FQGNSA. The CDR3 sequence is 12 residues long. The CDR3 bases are TGTGCCAGCAGCCACGCAGGGACGGAACTGTTTTTT. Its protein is CASSHAGTELFF.

CDR3 nucleotides: TGTGCCATCAGTGAGTTCGGACTAGATCGGGGTGGGCAGTACTTC. Translated: CAISEFGLDRGGQYF. The chain is built from TRBV10-3 and TRBJ2-7, with 7 nucleotides matching TRBD2. V gave up 1 base and J gave up 9 bases; unmatched junction bases: 12. CDR1 is ENHRY, CDR2 SYGVKD, per germline. The CDR3 consists of 15 residues.

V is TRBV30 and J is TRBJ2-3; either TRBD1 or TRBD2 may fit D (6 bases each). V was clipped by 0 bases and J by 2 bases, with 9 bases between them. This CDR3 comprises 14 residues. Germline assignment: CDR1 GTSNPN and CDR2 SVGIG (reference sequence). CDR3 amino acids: CAWSVGGITDTQYF. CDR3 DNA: TGTGCCTGGAGTGTAGGGGGGATCACAGATACGCAGTATTTT.

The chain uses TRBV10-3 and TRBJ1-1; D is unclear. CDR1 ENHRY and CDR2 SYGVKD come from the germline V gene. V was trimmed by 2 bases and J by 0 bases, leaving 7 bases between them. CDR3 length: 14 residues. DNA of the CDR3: TGTGCCATCAGTGAGGGCCTAATGAACACTGAAGCTTTCTTT. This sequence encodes CAISEGLMNTEAFF.

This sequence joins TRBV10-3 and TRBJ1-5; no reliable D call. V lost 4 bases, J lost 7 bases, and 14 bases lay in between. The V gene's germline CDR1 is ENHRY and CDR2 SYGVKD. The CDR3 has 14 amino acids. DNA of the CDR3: TGTGCCATCAGTGGTGAGGGATCTGGGCAGCCCCAGCATTTT. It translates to CAISGEGSGQPQHF.

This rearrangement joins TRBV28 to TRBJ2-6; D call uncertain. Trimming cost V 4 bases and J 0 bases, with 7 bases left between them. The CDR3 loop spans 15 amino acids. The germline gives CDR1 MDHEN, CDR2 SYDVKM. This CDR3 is CASSSGASGANVLTF. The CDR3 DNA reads TGTGCCAGCAGTTCGGGCGCCTCTGGGGCCAACGTCCTGACTTTC.

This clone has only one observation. The CDR3 sequence: CASARGGNEQFF. The CDR3 DNA follows: TGTGCCAGCGCCAGGGGGGGGAATGAGCAGTTCTTC. This chain connects TRBV7-9 to TRBJ2-1, with D possibly called TRBD1 or TRBD2 (7 bases each). This CDR3 has 12 amino acids. Trimming took off 8 bases at V and 7 bases at J, with 12 bases between the two ends. The germline V gene encodes CDR1 SEHNR and CDR2 FQNEAQ (reference sequence). The complete variable domain, with remaining parts taken from reference TRBV7-9 and TRBJ2-1, reads DTGVSQNPRHKITKRGQNVTFRCDPISEHNRLYWYRQTLGQGPEFLTYFQNEAQLEKSRLLSDRFSAERPKGSFSTLEIQRTEQGDSAMYLCASARGGNEQFFGPGTRLTVL.

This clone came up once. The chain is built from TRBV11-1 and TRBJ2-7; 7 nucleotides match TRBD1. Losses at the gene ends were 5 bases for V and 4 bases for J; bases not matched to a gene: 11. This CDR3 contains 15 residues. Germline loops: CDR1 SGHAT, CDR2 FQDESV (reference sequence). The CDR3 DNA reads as TGTGCCAGCAGCCTACAACCGGGACAGATATACGAGCAGTACTTC. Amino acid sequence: CASSLQPGQIYEQYF.

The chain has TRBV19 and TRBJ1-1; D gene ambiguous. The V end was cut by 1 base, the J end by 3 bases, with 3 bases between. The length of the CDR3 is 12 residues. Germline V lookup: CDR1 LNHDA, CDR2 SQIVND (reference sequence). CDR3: CASSIVDTEAFF. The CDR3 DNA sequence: TGTGCCAGTAGTATAGTAGACACTGAAGCTTTCTTT.